This passage covers 7 T cell receptor beta chains from one sample sequenced in a study of technical replicates of blood from a few donors. The protocol was immunoSEQ multiplex PCR, while the TCRdb copy is restricted to in-frame clones and leaves out a portion. Of 100,000 or so clones detected, 96% appear once; the ten largest clones hold under 0.45%. What was sequenced was T cells isolated from PBMCs. These receptor sequences come from a human donor in good health.

V is TRBV2 and J is TRBJ1-4; TRBD1 might be the D (5 bases). The CDR3 covers 16 residues. Trimming took 4 bases from V and 4 from J, leaving 16 bases between them. Germline V gives CDR1 SNHLY, CDR2 FYNNEI. CDR3: CASSGSPGVSNEKLFF. CDR3 bases: TGTGCCAGCAGTGGGTCCCCGGGGGTTAGTAATGAAAAACTGTTTTTT.

The chain uses TRBV6-5 and TRBJ2-7; 9 bases map to TRBD2. The junction had 7 bases not matched to a gene; V was cut back by 6 bases and J by 4 bases. Germline CDR1 is MNHEY and CDR2 is SVGAGI. The CDR3 has 14 amino acids. The chain's CDR3 is CASSLAGDAYEQYF. The CDR3 region has the DNA TGTGCCAGCAGCTTAGCGGGAGACGCTTACGAGCAGTACTTC.

The V and J genes are TRBV20-1 and TRBJ2-3; TRBD2 might be the D (5 bases). Between the trimmed V and J ends, which lost 5 bases and 5 bases, there was a span of 8 bases. The CDR3 runs to 11 residues. Germline CDR1 is DFQATT and CDR2 is SNEGSKA (reference sequence). This CDR3 is CSALAGDTQYF. CDR3 in DNA: TGCAGTGCTCTAGCTGGAGATACGCAGTATTTT.

This clone was detected a few times. This rearrangement joins TRBV7-9 to TRBJ2-1; D not resolved. The CDR3 extends over 15 amino acids. V dropped 5 bases and J dropped 1 base, with 12 bases sitting between them. The germline V gene has CDR1 SEHNR and CDR2 FQNEAQ (reference sequence). CDR3 nucleotide sequence: TGTGCCAGCAGCAAACTGGGCCAATCCTACAATGAGCAGTTCTTC. As protein: CASSKLGQSYNEQFF.

This chain connects TRBV28 to TRBJ2-3; TRBD1 aligns across 9 bases. Germline CDR1 MDHEN, CDR2 SYDVKM. The CDR3 consists of 14 residues. The trim removed 5 bases at V and 3 bases at J, leaving 3 bases unmatched. CDR3 coding DNA: TGTGCCAGCAGTGGGGACAGGGAAACAGATACGCAGTATTTT. Translating it yields CASSGDRETDTQYF.

The chain recombines TRBV28 with TRBJ2-2; D is ambiguous. Germline V gene data show CDR1 as MDHEN and CDR2 as SYDVKM. The CDR3 spans 14 residues. V was pared by 7 bases and J by 2 bases, with 11 bases between. CDR3 DNA sequence: TGTGCCAGCAACCTTTTGAGTAACACCGGGGAGCTGTTTTTT. Its protein is CASNLLSNTGELFF.

The chain combines TRBV18 with TRBJ2-1, with a tentative D call TRBD2 (6 bases). Germline V gene data show CDR1 as KGHSH and CDR2 as LQKENI. The CDR3 consists of 12 residues. Between the trimmed V and J ends, which lost 6 bases and 8 bases, there was a span of 11 bases. In DNA form, the CDR3 reads TGTGCCAGCTCGCCTACTAGCTATGAGCAGTTCTTC. This encodes CASSPTSYEQFF. Supplemented by reference TRBV18 and TRBJ2-1, the full variable domain reads NAGVMQNPRHLVRRRGQEARLRCSPMKGHSHVYWYRQLPEEGLKFMVYLQKENIIDESGMPKERFSAEFPKEGPSILRIQQVVRGDSAAYFCASSPTSYEQFFGPGTRLTVL.